This T cell receptor (beta chain) emerged from a study of T-cell memory formation after mild COVID-19. CDR3 length: 16 amino acids. CDR1 and CDR2 (germline): KGHSH, LQKENI. J lost 3 bases, V lost 4 bases, and 7 bases had no gene match. Study-wide results and caveats: Pre-infection memory carried some responding clones, suggesting that cross-reactive memory joined. Contracting CD4+ clones sat mainly in CM and EM; CD8+ in EMRA. From day 15 to 85, contracting clones were balanced between CD4 and CD8, whereas later expanders leaned toward CD4+.

Using constant-segment primers, 5'RACE produced TCR alpha and TCR beta cDNA libraries carrying sample barcodes and UMIs. TCRdb passed the 5' RACE reads through MiXCR, listing each CDR3 protein once. The sample lists 250,000 or so distinct CDR3 sequences, 9.4% occurring once. This clonotype was seen repeatedly, ten times or more. The antigen remains unidentified. The J gene is TRBJ2-2, the V gene TRBV18; 8 nucleotides agree with TRBD1. The TCR was taken from a man aged 18 to 29 who had mild COVID-19 (a few samples of this study predate the infection). Cell type and time point are not known. Sequencing was done on a sample of PBMCs or a T cell subset sorted from them (not recorded which). CDR3 protein: CASSQDRVGYTGELFF. CDR3 sequence (DNA): TGTGCCAGCTCACAGGACAGGGTCGGATACACCGGGGAGCTGTTTTTT.